These 30 T cell receptor beta chains were sequenced from one sample in a study of shared T cell receptors in the human thymus. TCRdb's copy holds only in-frame clones and misses some; the assay was immunoSEQ multiplex PCR. The sample holds 700,000 or so clones, 80% to 90% seen once. These data also formed part of another study, on human thymus T cells.

The specimen sequenced was thymocytes. The receptors were sampled from a girl under three years old with a congenital heart defect.

The genes are TRBV7-8 and TRBJ2-5, with 9 bases that match TRBD2. V was pared by 1 base and J by 5 bases, with 11 bases of the junction left unmatched. The CDR3 contains 17 residues. The germline CDR1 and CDR2 sequences are SGHVS and FQNEAQ. CDR3 residues: CASSLVRSGGPHETQYF. The CDR3 nucleotides are TGTGCCAGCAGCTTAGTACGTAGCGGGGGCCCCCACGAGACCCAGTACTTC.

The J gene is TRBJ2-5, the V gene TRBV12-2; no check of the table's D call, TRBD2, against the DNA was made. TRBV12-2 is marked as a pseudogene. This CDR3 has 17 amino acids. The CDR3 loop reads CASRLGIARVGLETQYF. DNA of the CDR3: TGTGCAAGTCGCTTAGGAATTGCGCGGGTAGGGCTAGAGACCCAGTACTTC.

This clone was found once. The chain joins TRBV7-8 to TRBJ1-2, with D possibly matching TRBD1 (5 bases). There are 19 residues in the CDR3. From germline, CDR1 is SGHVS and CDR2 FQNEAQ. The germline V and J ends were trimmed by 3 bases and 0 bases, with 23 bases remaining between them. The CDR3 nucleotides are TGTGCCAGCAGCTTTTTAAATAGGGGCCAGAAGAGCGCTAACTATGGCTACACCTTC. Translation: CASSFLNRGQKSANYGYTF. Using reference TRBV7-8 and TRBJ1-2 for the parts outside the CDR3, the full variable domain is GAGVSQSPRYKVAKRGQDVALRCDPISGHVSLFWYQQALGQGPEFLTYFQNEAQLDKSGLPSDRFFAERPEGSVSTLKIQRTQQEDSAVYLCASSFLNRGQKSANYGYTFGSGTRLTVV.

The chain recombines TRBV5-5 with TRBJ2-7; possibly TRBD1 for D (7 bases). The germline CDR1 and CDR2 sequences are SGHKS and YYEKEE (reference sequence). The CDR3 sequence is 18 residues long. The V end was cut by 1 base, the J end by 4 bases, with 24 bases between. The CDR3 protein is CASSLSFDRGAGGYEQYF. The CDR3 coding sequence is TGTGCCAGCAGCTTGTCGTTTGATAGGGGGGCAGGGGGTTACGAGCAGTACTTC.

This clone was seen a single time. The chain joins TRBV9 to TRBJ2-5; tentative D call: TRBD1 (6 bases). The CDR3 has 13 residues. CDR1 SGDLS and CDR2 YYNGEE come from the germline V gene. The V gene lost 4 bases and the J gene lost 7 bases, with 14 bases spanning the gap. CDR3 in DNA: TGTGCCAGCAGCTGGGGACAAGGGACGACCCAGTACTTC. Translating it yields CASSWGQGTTQYF. Looking up the rest from reference TRBV9 and TRBJ2-5 gives the full variable domain: DSGVTQTPKHLITATGQRVTLRCSPRSGDLSVYWYQQSLDQGLQFLIQYYNGEERAKGNILERFSAQQFPDLHSELNLSSLELGDSALYFCASSWGQGTTQYFGPGTRLLVL.

V usage is TRBV6-4 and J usage is TRBJ1-1; tentatively, D is TRBD1 (5 bases). Germline CDR1 MRHNA, CDR2 SNTAGT. This CDR3 has 15 amino acids. Trimming took off 2 bases at V and 0 bases at J, with 10 bases between the two ends. The CDR3 bases are TGTGCCAGCAGTGACAAGGGGCGACTGAACACTGAAGCTTTCTTT. This encodes CASSDKGRLNTEAFF.

The chain carries TRBV27 and TRBJ2-7; D not certain. The V end lost 0 bases, the J end lost 2 bases, and 11 bases lay between the germline ends. Per the germline V gene, CDR1 is MNHEY and CDR2 is SMNVEV (reference sequence). The CDR3 spans 15 residues. CDR3 loop: CASSLSGPRTYEQYF. DNA of the CDR3: TGTGCCAGCAGTTTATCGGGCCCCCGCACCTACGAGCAGTACTTC.

The chain uses TRBV6-1 and TRBJ1-2; 8 bases agree with TRBD1. The V and J ends lost 4 bases and 0 bases, in that order; junction bases with no gene match: 7. This CDR3 spans 16 amino acids. CDR1 is MNHNS, CDR2 SASEGT, per germline. The CDR3 sequence is CASSAAQDRANYGYTF. In DNA, the CDR3 is TGTGCCAGCAGTGCTGCTCAGGACAGGGCTAACTATGGCTACACCTTC.

This chain links TRBV5-4 with TRBJ2-5; possibly TRBD2 for D (5 bases). Trimming left V 4 bases short and J 1 base short, with 20 bases between. This CDR3 contains 17 residues. CDR1 and CDR2 from the germline V gene are SGHNT and YYREEE (reference sequence). This chain's CDR3 is CASSETPERGCQETQYF. DNA of the CDR3: TGTGCCAGCAGCGAAACCCCGGAAAGAGGGTGCCAAGAGACCCAGTACTTC.

This clone was seen only a few times. The CDR3 DNA reads TGCGCCAGCAGCGCGGGACTAGCGGGAGAGGTTACGCAGTATTTT. Translating it yields CASSAGLAGEVTQYF. The chain uses TRBV10-1 and TRBJ2-3; 14 bases are shared with TRBD2. There are 15 residues in the CDR3. Germline-derived CDR1 and CDR2 are WNHNN and SYGVQD (reference sequence). After removal of 6 bases from V and 8 bases from J, the junction contained 7 bases not matched to a gene.

This chain links TRBV28 with TRBJ1-2; no definite D call. Trimming cost V 8 bases and J 5 bases, with 9 bases left between them. Germline CDR1 reads MDHEN; CDR2 reads SYDVKM. This CDR3 comprises 11 residues. DNA for the CDR3: TGTGCCAGCGGAGGTCAGTATGGCTACACCTTC. Protein: CASGGQYGYTF.

This chain uses TRBV19 with TRBJ2-5; 8 bases map to TRBD2. The CDR3 is 18 amino acids. Germline loops: CDR1 LNHDA, CDR2 SQIVND (reference sequence). Unmatched junction bases numbered 17, after V lost 5 bases and J lost 3 bases. The CDR3 nucleotides read TGTGCCAGTAGTCTCGACAGCGGGGGCACGCAGAGAGAAGAGACCCAGTACTTC. Translation: CASSLDSGGTQREETQYF.

J is TRBJ1-1 and V is TRBV7-9; 9 bases are a match to TRBD1. The germline CDR1 and CDR2 sequences are SEHNR and FQNEAQ (reference sequence). Trimming at V came to 1 base and at J to 0 bases, leaving 6 bases not matched to a gene. This CDR3 contains 17 residues. CDR3: CASSLETGGWLNTEAFF. Here the CDR3 DNA reads TGTGCCAGCAGCTTAGAGACAGGGGGGTGGCTGAACACTGAAGCTTTCTTT.

This chain connects TRBV5-1 to TRBJ1-1, with TRBD1 matching over 10 bases. CDR3 size: 20 residues. V gave up 0 bases and J gave up 5 bases; unmatched junction bases: 19. Germline lookup yields CDR1 SGHRS and CDR2 YFSETQ. This CDR3 reads CASSLDIVPGTGDKETEAFF. For the CDR3, the DNA is TGCGCCAGCAGCTTGGACATCGTTCCCGGGACAGGGGATAAGGAAACTGAAGCTTTCTTT.

The chain joins TRBV6-1 to TRBJ2-1; 7 nucleotides align to TRBD1. The CDR3 runs 17 residues. J was trimmed by 4 bases and V by 4 bases; bases with no gene match: 13. Per germline, CDR1 MNHNS and CDR2 SASEGT. CDR3 sequence reads: CASSAQGGYASYNEQFF. CDR3 bases: TGTGCCAGCAGTGCCCAAGGGGGCTATGCTTCGTACAATGAGCAGTTCTTC.

The CDR3 DNA is TGTGCCAGCAGTTACTCGCAGGGGGAGTATGGCTACACCTTC. Its translation is CASSYSQGEYGYTF. V is TRBV6-5 and J is TRBJ1-2; TRBD1 matches 7 bases. V lost 0 bases to trimming and J lost 5 bases; unmatched junction nucleotides: 3. The CDR3 has 14 residues. From germline, CDR1 is MNHEY and CDR2 SVGAGI.

The chain uses TRBV6-5 and TRBJ2-7; 10 bases are a match to TRBD1. The J segment lost 7 bases and the V segment lost 2 bases, leaving 11 bases of the junction unmatched. This CDR3 contains 16 residues. The germline gives CDR1 MNHEY, CDR2 SVGAGI. CDR3 nucleotides: TGTGCCAGCAGTTACAGCATTTGGGACAGGGGTTGGGAGCAGTACTTC. This translates into CASSYSIWDRGWEQYF.

In this sample, this clone turned up a few times. The J gene is TRBJ1-5, the V gene TRBV6-5; TRBD1 aligns across 11 bases. CDR1 and CDR2 (germline): MNHEY, SVGAGI. Losses at the gene ends were 7 bases for V and 4 bases for J; bases not matched to a gene: 6. The CDR3 covers 15 residues. The CDR3 loop reads CASTPGQGENQPQHF. The CDR3 nucleotides are TGTGCCAGCACCCCGGGACAGGGGGAAAATCAGCCCCAGCATTTT.

This chain connects TRBV5-4 to TRBJ1-3, with 12 positions matching TRBD1. The germline CDR1 and CDR2 sequences are SGHNT and YYREEE (reference sequence). After removal of 4 bases from V and 1 base from J, the junction contained 9 bases not matched to a gene. The CDR3 is 18 residues long. The CDR3 region is CASSAGTGGEKSGNTIYF. The CDR3 DNA reads TGTGCCAGCAGCGCTGGGACAGGGGGCGAGAAGTCTGGAAACACCATATATTTT.

The chain carries TRBV28 and TRBJ2-5, with unresolved D. CDR1 and CDR2 (germline): MDHEN, SYDVKM. The CDR3 extends over 12 amino acids. V was clipped by 6 bases and J by 3 bases, with 8 bases between them. DNA for the CDR3: TGTGCCAGCAGGACAAGAAAAGAGACCCAGTACTTC. This sequence encodes CASRTRKETQYF.

The gene calls are TRBV4-1 and TRBJ1-5, with TRBD1 matching 7 bases. From germline, CDR1 is MGHRA and CDR2 YSYEKL. This CDR3 is built from 17 residues. V lost 3 bases to trimming and J lost 4 bases; unmatched junction nucleotides: 12. CDR3 bases: TGCGCCAGCAGCCATCTCCTCGAGGGGGCCACAAATCAGCCCCAGCATTTT. It encodes CASSHLLEGATNQPQHF.

The CDR3 nucleotides read TGTGCCAGCAGACCGATGCGGGGACTGCAGACAGATACGCAGTATTTT. It is translated as CASRPMRGLQTDTQYF. The rearrangement links TRBV27 to TRBJ2-3; weak D call: TRBD2 (6 bases). Per the germline V gene, CDR1 is MNHEY and CDR2 is SMNVEV (reference sequence). V shed 6 bases and J shed 3 bases, with 19 bases lying between them. This CDR3 is 16 amino acids long.

The V and J genes are TRBV4-1 and TRBJ1-5; TRBD1 matches 7 bases. Germline assignment: CDR1 MGHRA and CDR2 YSYEKL. The length of the CDR3 is 21 residues. V shed 4 bases, J shed 1 base, and the junction held 22 bases outside the gene matches. Here the CDR3 reads CASSPKQGSTPHPASNQPQHF. In nucleotides, the CDR3 is TGCGCCAGCAGCCCAAAACAGGGGTCCACCCCACACCCAGCCAGCAATCAGCCCCAGCATTTT.

V and J are TRBV7-8 and TRBJ1-5; D possibly corresponds to TRBD1 (5 bases). The CDR3 runs to 14 residues. CDR1 and CDR2 (germline): SGHVS, FQNEAQ. Trimming removed 1 base from V and 6 bases from J, with 10 bases in between. For the CDR3, the DNA is TGTGCCAGCAGCTTAGTGGGGGGAGGTCAGCCCCAGCATTTT. Amino acids: CASSLVGGGQPQHF.

The V call is TRBV5-1, the J call TRBJ2-1; a possible D gene is TRBD2 (5 bases). V was shortened by 0 bases and J by 0 bases, with 10 bases between the two germline ends. Germline V gene sequence: CDR1 SGHRS, CDR2 YFSETQ. The length of the CDR3 is 16 residues. For the CDR3, the DNA is TGCGCCAGCAGCTTGGGGCCGGACTCCTCCTACAATGAGCAGTTCTTC. Translating gives CASSLGPDSSYNEQFF.

This clone was counted between two and nine times. The sample contains more than one DNA sequence encoding this CDR3. This sequence joins TRBV29-1 and TRBJ1-1, with TRBD1 matching 8 bases. The ends lost 6 bases at V and 1 base at J; junction bases unmatched: 4. Germline assignment: CDR1 SQVTM and CDR2 ANQGSEA. The CDR3 covers 13 residues. DNA of the CDR3: TGCAGCGTAGGGACAGGACGGAACACTGAAGCTTTCTTT. Protein product: CSVGTGRNTEAFF.

The rearrangement uses TRBV1 and TRBJ1-2; the tabulated D call, TRBD1, remains unverified against the DNA. TRBV1 is deemed a pseudogene. This CDR3 has 16 amino acids. CDR3 coding DNA: TGCACCAGCAGCCGAGGGACAGGGGGCACTAACTATGGCTACACCTTC. Protein product: CTSSRGTGGTNYGYTF.

There are a few counts of this clone. The chain is built from TRBV2 and TRBJ2-7, with 12 nucleotides matching TRBD1. V lost 0 bases, J lost 2 bases, and 11 bases stayed unmatched. The CDR3 is 19 residues long. CDR1 is SNHLY, CDR2 FYNNEI, per germline. DNA for the CDR3: TGTGCCAGCAGTGAAGCGCTTCTATCGGGACAGGGGGCCCCCTACGAGCAGTACTTC. Residues: CASSEALLSGQGAPYEQYF.

This sequence joins TRBV27 and TRBJ2-3, with TRBD2 matching 7 bases. The CDR3 is 14 residues long. The junction had 6 bases not matched to a gene; V was cut back by 6 bases and J by 3 bases. Germline loops: CDR1 MNHEY, CDR2 SMNVEV (reference sequence). The CDR3 bases are TGTGCCAGCAGGGAGCGGGGAGGTACAGATACGCAGTATTTT. As protein: CASRERGGTDTQYF.

The J gene is TRBJ2-5, the V gene TRBV27; 8 positions match TRBD1. The CDR3 consists of 17 residues. CDR1 and CDR2 (germline): MNHEY, SMNVEV (reference sequence). The V gene end was trimmed by 6 bases and the J gene end by 3 bases; junction bases not matched to a gene: 15. CDR3 in amino acids: CASSLRTGHRNKETQYF. Written as DNA, the CDR3 is TGTGCCAGCAGCCTCCGGACAGGGCATCGAAATAAAGAGACCCAGTACTTC.